This T cell receptor beta chain comes out of a study of T-cell memory formation after mild COVID-19. Constant-segment primers were used for 5'RACE, and the resulting TCR alpha and TCR beta cDNA libraries carried sample barcodes and UMIs. A single record per CDR3 protein comes from TCRdb applying MiXCR to the 5' RACE reads. The sample holds about 410,000 distinct CDR3 sequences, approximately 19% seen once. This clonotype came up a few times. What it recognizes is unknown. Study-wide results and limits: Contracting CD8+ clones were enriched in EMRA, CD4+ mainly in CM and EM.

The CDR3 loop spans 13 amino acids. In germline, CDR1 is SNHLY, CDR2 FYNNEI. V gave up 11 bases and J gave up 3 bases; unmatched junction bases: 6. Sequenced: PBMCs or a T cell subset sorted from them (not recorded which). This receptor was obtained from a man between 18 and 29 years old who had mild COVID-19 (a few samples of this study predate the infection). Cell type and time point are not known. V and J are TRBV2 and TRBJ1-4, with 7 bases that match TRBD1. CDR3: CAVTGTANEKLFF. CDR3 coding DNA: TGTGCCGTAACCGGGACAGCTAATGAAAAACTGTTTTTT.